Presented here are 24 T cell receptor beta chains from one specimen sequenced in a study of shared clonotypes between healthy human individuals. Sequencing used immunoSEQ multiplex PCR; TCRdb keeps in-frame clones, though not all of them. The sample includes roughly 490,000 clones, around 80% of them seen just once. Sequencing input: PBMCs. All receptors come from a woman in her forties in good health. Some clones in this sample may be carry-over from other donors' samples.

The rearrangement uses TRBV5-3 and TRBJ2-3, with 7 bases fitting TRBD2. TRBV5-3 is treated as an ORF (open reading frame) with a function not yet certain. Trimming took 10 bases from V and 6 from J; bases not matched to a gene: 14. CDR3 length: 14 amino acids. The CDR3 region is CAQGRGGDWDTQYF. CDR3 nucleotide sequence: TGTGCCCAAGGGCGGGGAGGGGATTGGGATACGCAGTATTTT.

This sequence joins TRBV11-3 and TRBJ2-1; D is possibly TRBD1 (5 bases). The CDR3 covers 13 residues. CDR1 and CDR2 from the germline V gene are SGHNT and YENEEA. Trimming shortened V by 5 bases and J by 6 bases, and 11 bases separated the two germline ends. For the CDR3, the DNA is TGTGCCAGCAGCCGTACCAGGGTCAATGAGCAGTTCTTC. Translating gives CASSRTRVNEQFF. The full variable domain, with the rest looked up from reference TRBV11-3 and TRBJ2-1, is EAGVVQSPRYKIIEKKQPVAFWCNPISGHNTLYWYLQNLGQGPELLIRYENEEAVDDSQLPKDRFSAERLKGVDSTLKIQPAELGDSAVYLCASSRTRVNEQFFGPGTRLTVL.

This chain links TRBV7-3 with TRBJ2-1; tentative D call: TRBD2 (5 bases). The CDR3 sequence is 15 residues long. With 5 bases removed from V and 6 bases from J, the gap between germline ends came to 17 bases. Germline V gene lookup returns CDR1 SGHTA and CDR2 FQGTGA. CDR3 sequence (DNA): TGTGCCAGCAGCCCCCTACGATCCAGCGGCAATGAGCAGTTCTTC. Its protein product is CASSPLRSSGNEQFF.

The chain couples TRBV6-1 to TRBJ2-7; D not certain. Germline CDR1 and CDR2: MNHNS and SASEGT. V was cut by 0 bases and J by 6 bases, with 12 bases left in between. This CDR3 region has 14 residues. In nucleotides, the CDR3 is TGTGCCAGCAGTGAAGCGGTGGCCCTCGGCGAGCAGTACTTC. Its protein is CASSEAVALGEQYF.

This sequence joins TRBV5-1 and TRBJ2-2; 10 bases are a match to TRBD1. CDR1 is SGHRS and CDR2 is YFSETQ in the germline V gene. The CDR3 runs 17 residues. The V and J ends lost 0 bases and 6 bases, in that order; junction bases with no gene match: 8. The CDR3: CASSLDTGTGAAGELFF. CDR3 coding DNA: TGCGCCAGCAGCTTGGACACCGGGACAGGGGCTGCCGGGGAGCTGTTTTTT.

As concerns this clone: This likely stems from a read error, as it lies one base from a far larger clone. Other nucleotide sequences from this sample produce the same CDR3. The CDR3 DNA reads TGCAGCGCCGATCCTCCTACAAGAGGGAACACTGAAGCCTTCTTT. Its protein is CSADPPTRGNTEAFF. The V call is TRBV29-1, the J call TRBJ1-1, with D unresolved. Germline V gene sequence: CDR1 SQVTM, CDR2 ANQGSEA. The CDR3 runs 15 residues.

The table lists this clone with a count of one. The J gene is TRBJ2-5, the V gene TRBV7-2; D possibly corresponds to TRBD1 (6 bases). The germline CDR1 and CDR2 sequences are SGHTA and FQGNSA. The CDR3 length is 17 residues. Trimming removed 0 bases at V and 3 bases at J, with 17 bases between. The CDR3 DNA reads TGTGCCAGCAGCTTAGCCTCTCACAGGGCCTACGAAGAGACCCAGTACTTC. Its protein product is CASSLASHRAYEETQYF.

With respect to this clone: It differs at one base from a far larger clone, so likely a read error. The rearrangement links TRBV25-1 to TRBJ2-7, with 9 bases lining up with TRBD1. The CDR3 is 18 residues long. Per germline, CDR1 MGHDK and CDR2 SYGVNS. The V and J ends lost 3 bases and 1 base, in that order; junction bases with no gene match: 13. For the CDR3, the DNA is TGTGCCAGCAGTGACCTGCCCCCGGGACAGGGTTTGTCCTACGAGCAGTACTTC. It yields the protein CASSDLPPGQGLSYEQYF.

This clone has a single count. The chain employs TRBV7-6 and TRBJ2-3; tentative D call: TRBD2 (6 bases). CDR1 and CDR2 from the germline V gene are SGHVS and FNYEAQ. The V end lost 5 bases, the J end lost 3 bases, and 12 bases lay between the germline ends. The CDR3 length is 14 residues. This CDR3 is CASSPTLATDTQYF. The CDR3 region has the DNA TGTGCCAGCAGCCCTACACTAGCAACAGATACGCAGTATTTT.

The rearrangement uses TRBV28 and TRBJ2-2, with 7 bases fitting TRBD2. The V segment lost 2 bases and the J segment 2 bases; nucleotides outside the gene matches: 2. The CDR3 extends over 15 amino acids. Germline V gene data show CDR1 as MDHEN and CDR2 as SYDVKM. CDR3 sequence reads: CASSLLAANTGELFF. Written as DNA, the CDR3 is TGTGCCAGCAGTTTACTAGCGGCAAACACCGGGGAGCTGTTTTTT.

The chain is built from TRBV29-1 and TRBJ1-2, with 7 bases that match TRBD1. The V segment lost 4 bases and the J segment 3 bases; nucleotides outside the gene matches: 5. Germline-derived CDR1 and CDR2 are SQVTM and ANQGSEA. The CDR3 totals 13 residues. CDR3 sequence (DNA): TGCAGCGTTGCGAGACAGGGCGACTATGGCTACACCTTC. This codes for CSVARQGDYGYTF.

V usage is TRBV5-4 and J usage is TRBJ2-7; tentative D call: TRBD2 (6 bases). This CDR3 spans 16 amino acids. In germline, CDR1 is SGHNT, CDR2 YYREEE (reference sequence). Between the trimmed V and J ends, which lost 0 bases and 5 bases, there was a span of 18 bases. The CDR3 DNA is TGTGCCAGCAGCTTGGCCGGTGGGACTCAGCGGCACGAGCAGTACTTC. This translates into CASSLAGGTQRHEQYF.

V gene TRBV6-1 combines with J gene TRBJ1-4, with D hard to call. The V gene lost 7 bases and the J gene lost 0 bases, with 12 bases spanning the gap. CDR1 is MNHNS and CDR2 is SASEGT in the germline V gene. CDR3 size: 15 residues. CDR3: CASKSFGTTNEKLFF. The CDR3 DNA is TGTGCCAGCAAGTCGTTCGGAACAACTAATGAAAAACTGTTTTTT.

The gene calls are TRBV10-3 and TRBJ2-1; D is unclear. This CDR3 is 14 amino acids long. Trimming removed 2 bases at V and 2 bases at J, with 7 bases between. Germline V lookup: CDR1 ENHRY, CDR2 SYGVKD. The CDR3 DNA sequence: TGTGCCATCAGTGAGCGAGAGACCTACAATGAGCAGTTCTTC. It is translated as CAISERETYNEQFF.

The gene calls are TRBV11-1 and TRBJ1-2; D remains unclear. V was pared by 2 bases and J by 2 bases, with 9 bases between. Germline lookup yields CDR1 SGHAT and CDR2 FQDESV (reference sequence). CDR3 length: 14 amino acids. CDR3 sequence: CASSLSDENYGYTF. CDR3 bases: TGTGCCAGCAGCTTATCTGACGAAAACTATGGCTACACCTTC.

V and J are TRBV5-6 and TRBJ2-5, with D tentatively TRBD2 (5 bases). V lost 4 bases and J lost 5, with 18 bases in between. Germline CDR1 SGHDT, CDR2 YYEEEE. The CDR3 contains 15 residues. CDR3 nucleotide sequence: TGTGCCAGCAGCCCCGGTTTAGCGACGGAGGAGACCCAGTACTTC. It is translated as CASSPGLATEETQYF. Complete variable domain (other parts from reference TRBV5-6 and TRBJ2-5): DAGVTQSPTHLIKTRGQQVTLRCSPKSGHDTVSWYQQALGQGPQFIFQYYEEEERQRGNFPDRFSGHQFPNYSSELNVNALLLGDSALYLCASSPGLATEETQYFGPGTRLLVL.

This sequence joins TRBV4-2 and TRBJ2-5, with 13 bases matching TRBD2. Germline CDR1 and CDR2: LGHNA and YNFKEQ. The J segment lost 5 bases and the V segment lost 4 bases, leaving 1 base of the junction unmatched. The CDR3 is made up of 14 amino acids. CDR3 sequence (DNA): TGTGCCAGCAGCCCGACTAGCGGGAGGGAGACCCAGTACTTC. Protein: CASSPTSGRETQYF.

The V and J genes are TRBV30 and TRBJ2-2, with a weak D call TRBD1 (5 bases). V lost 4 bases to trimming and J lost 6 bases, with 12 bases between them. Germline CDR1 reads GTSNPN; CDR2 reads SVGIG (reference sequence). The CDR3 is 13 amino acids. The CDR3 loop is CAWTPGFAGELFF. CDR3 in DNA: TGTGCCTGGACACCAGGGTTCGCCGGGGAGCTGTTTTTT.

J is TRBJ1-2 and V is TRBV7-2; 9 bases align to TRBD1. This CDR3 spans 13 amino acids. Germline CDR1 reads SGHTA; CDR2 reads FQGNSA. The J segment lost 6 bases and the V segment lost 1 base, leaving 0 bases of the junction unmatched. The CDR3 DNA reads as TGTGCCAGCAGCTTAGGGACAGGGGATGGCTACACCTTC. This sequence encodes CASSLGTGDGYTF.

Concerning this clone: A far bigger clonotype differs at one base, so this is likely a read error. The chain joins TRBV28 to TRBJ2-7, with 11 positions matching TRBD1. Germline CDR1 and CDR2: MDHEN and SYDVKM. The CDR3 covers 14 residues. J gave up 3 bases and V 6 bases, and 4 bases lay outside the gene matches. CDR3 sequence (DNA): TGTGCCAGCAGAACCGGGACAGGGGGCTACGAGCAGTACTTC. Its translation is CASRTGTGGYEQYF.

This clone was recorded once. The rearrangement links TRBV28 to TRBJ2-3, with unresolved D. The CDR3 spans 15 residues. Trimming removed 5 bases from V and 0 bases from J, with 12 bases in between. Germline lookup yields CDR1 MDHEN and CDR2 SYDVKM. CDR3 coding DNA: TGTGCCAGCAGTCCCGGGTTCCCTAGCACAGATACGCAGTATTTT. This encodes CASSPGFPSTDTQYF.

The chain couples TRBV2 to TRBJ2-2; TRBD2 matches at 7 bases. The CDR3 is made up of 13 amino acids. Germline-derived CDR1 and CDR2 are SNHLY and FYNNEI. V trimming: 8 bases; J trimming: 4 bases; junction bases outside the gene matches: 4. The CDR3 DNA follows: TGTGCCAGCGCGGGAGCTCGCACCGGGGAGCTGTTTTTT. Encoded protein: CASAGARTGELFF.

The CDR3 region is CASSLDAGTQFF. The CDR3 nucleotides read TGTGCCAGCAGCTTGGATGCAGGCACTCAGTTCTTC. The chain is built from TRBV5-4 and TRBJ2-1; D is undetermined. The length of the CDR3 is 12 residues. V dropped 0 bases and J dropped 13 bases, with 11 bases sitting between them. CDR1 and CDR2 (germline): SGHNT, YYREEE (reference sequence).

V and J are TRBV7-9 and TRBJ2-3; D might be TRBD2 (5 bases). The ends were cut back, 5 bases at V and 1 base at J, with 16 bases in the middle. This CDR3 has 16 amino acids. Per germline, CDR1 SEHNR and CDR2 FQNEAQ (reference sequence). CDR3 nucleotides: TGTGCCAGCAGCGACCCGGACGGACTCCGCACAGATACGCAGTATTTT. Its protein product is CASSDPDGLRTDTQYF.